The TCR beta chain under discussion was sequenced for a study of vaccination effects on CD4 cells after COVID-19. Turning to the study itself: Participants completed two doses of the BNT162b2 or mRNA-1273 vaccine. General study findings and limits: At late timepoints after vaccination, vaccine- and infection-induced clones shrank markedly. The authors studied few convalescent patients and collected no early post-infection timepoints.

Sequencing in the ViraFEST assay came after antigen-specific CD4+ T cells had been expanded with viral peptide pools, which were used to stimulate PBMC. Cultured cells yielded isolated CD4+ T cells after 10 days. Neither prior SARS-CoV-2 infection nor positive nucleocapsid antibodies were present in the vaccine recipients. Half the medium was swapped for IL-2 medium on days 3 and 7. This clone was observed a few times. Antigen specificity is unknown. V trimming: 1 base; J trimming: 0 bases; junction bases outside the gene matches: 6. Germline V gene sequence: CDR1 MGHRA, CDR2 YSYEKL. CDR3 length equals 17 residues. TCRdb's table, derived via immunoSEQ multiplex PCR, lists solely in-frame clones and lacks some. The sample shows approximately 25,000 clones, about 70% of them seen only once.

The TCR comes from a human donor who received a COVID-19 vaccine. This material consisted of CD4+ T cells from PBMCs cultured with HCoV-NL63 spike peptides, taken before COVID-19 vaccination. This chain connects TRBV4-1 to TRBJ2-1, with TRBD2 identical over 7 bases. The CDR3 DNA reads as TGCGCCAGCAGCCAAGGTTTGCGGGGGACCTCCTACAATGAGCAGTTCTTC. This gives the protein CASSQGLRGTSYNEQFF.